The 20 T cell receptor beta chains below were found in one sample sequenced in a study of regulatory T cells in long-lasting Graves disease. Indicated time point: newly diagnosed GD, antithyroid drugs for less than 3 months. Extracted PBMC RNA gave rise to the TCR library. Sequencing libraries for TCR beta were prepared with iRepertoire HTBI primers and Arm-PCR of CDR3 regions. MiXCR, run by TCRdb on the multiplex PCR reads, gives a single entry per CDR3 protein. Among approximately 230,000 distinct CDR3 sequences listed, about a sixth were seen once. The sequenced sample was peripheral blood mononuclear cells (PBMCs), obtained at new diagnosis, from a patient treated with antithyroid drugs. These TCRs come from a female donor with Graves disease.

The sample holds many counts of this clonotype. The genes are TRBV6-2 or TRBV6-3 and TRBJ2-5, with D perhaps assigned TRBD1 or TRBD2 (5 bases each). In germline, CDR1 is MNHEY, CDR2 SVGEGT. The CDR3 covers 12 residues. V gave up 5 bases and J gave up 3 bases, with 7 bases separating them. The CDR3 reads CASSRDEETQYF. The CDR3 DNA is TGTGCCAGCAGTCGGGACGAAGAGACCCAGTACTTC.

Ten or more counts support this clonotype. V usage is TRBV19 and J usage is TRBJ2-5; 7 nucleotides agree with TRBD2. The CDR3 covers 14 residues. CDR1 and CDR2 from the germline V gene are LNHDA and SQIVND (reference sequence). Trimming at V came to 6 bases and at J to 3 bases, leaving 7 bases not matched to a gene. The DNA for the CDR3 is TGTGCCAGTAGCCCGAACGGGGGGAAAGAGACCCAGTACTTC. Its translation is CASSPNGGKETQYF.

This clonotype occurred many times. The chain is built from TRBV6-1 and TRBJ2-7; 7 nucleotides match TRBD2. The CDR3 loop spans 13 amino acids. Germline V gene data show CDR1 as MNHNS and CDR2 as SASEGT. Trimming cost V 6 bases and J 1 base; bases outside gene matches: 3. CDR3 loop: CASSLAESYEQYF. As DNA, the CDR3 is TGTGCCAGCAGCCTAGCGGAGTCCTACGAGCAGTACTTC.

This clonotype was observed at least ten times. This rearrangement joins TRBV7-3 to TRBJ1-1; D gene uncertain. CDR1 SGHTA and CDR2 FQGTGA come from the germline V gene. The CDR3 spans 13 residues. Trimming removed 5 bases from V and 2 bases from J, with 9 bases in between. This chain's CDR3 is CASSISVNTEAFF. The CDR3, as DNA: TGTGCCAGCAGCATATCAGTTAACACTGAAGCTTTCTTT.

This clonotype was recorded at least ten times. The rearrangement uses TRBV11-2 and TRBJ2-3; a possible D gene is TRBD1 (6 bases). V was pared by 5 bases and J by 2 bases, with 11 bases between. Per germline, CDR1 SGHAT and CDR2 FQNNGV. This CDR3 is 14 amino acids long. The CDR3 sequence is CASSPTGTTDTQYF. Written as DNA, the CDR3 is TGTGCCAGCAGCCCCACAGGGACCACAGATACGCAGTATTTT.

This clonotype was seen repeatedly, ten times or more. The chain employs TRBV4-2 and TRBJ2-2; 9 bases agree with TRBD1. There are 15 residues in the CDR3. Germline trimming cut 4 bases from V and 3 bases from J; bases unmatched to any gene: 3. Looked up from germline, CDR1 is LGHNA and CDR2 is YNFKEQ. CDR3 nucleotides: TGTGCCAGCAGCCGCCGGGACAGGGACACCGGGGAGCTGTTTTTT. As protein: CASSRRDRDTGELFF.

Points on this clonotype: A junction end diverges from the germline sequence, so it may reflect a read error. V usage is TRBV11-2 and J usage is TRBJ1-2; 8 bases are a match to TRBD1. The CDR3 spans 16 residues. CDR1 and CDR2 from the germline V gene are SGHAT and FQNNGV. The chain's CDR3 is CASSLDWTGLNYGYTF. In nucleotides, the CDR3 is TGTGCCAGCAGCCTAGACTGGACAGGGCTTAACTATGGCTACACCTTC.

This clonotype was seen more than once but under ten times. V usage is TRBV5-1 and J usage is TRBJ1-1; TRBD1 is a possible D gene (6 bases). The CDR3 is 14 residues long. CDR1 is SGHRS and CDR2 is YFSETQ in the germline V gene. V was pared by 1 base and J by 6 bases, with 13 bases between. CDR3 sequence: CASSLSGGLSEAFF. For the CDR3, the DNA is TGCGCCAGCAGCTTGAGCGGGGGGCTCTCTGAAGCTTTCTTT.

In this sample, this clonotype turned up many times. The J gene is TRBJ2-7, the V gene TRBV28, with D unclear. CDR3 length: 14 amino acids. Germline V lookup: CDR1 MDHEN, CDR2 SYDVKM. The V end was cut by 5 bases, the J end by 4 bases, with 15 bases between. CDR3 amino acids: CASSRHPPYYEQYF. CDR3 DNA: TGTGCCAGCAGTCGACACCCGCCGTATTACGAGCAGTACTTC.

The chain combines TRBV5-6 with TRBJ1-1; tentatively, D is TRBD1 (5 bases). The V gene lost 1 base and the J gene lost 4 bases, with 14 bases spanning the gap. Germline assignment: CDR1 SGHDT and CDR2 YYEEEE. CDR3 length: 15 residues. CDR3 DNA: TGTGCCAGCAGCTTGCCGGGGGGAGCGGGCACTGAAGCTTTCTTT. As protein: CASSLPGGAGTEAFF. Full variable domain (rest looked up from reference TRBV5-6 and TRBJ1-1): DAGVTQSPTHLIKTRGQQVTLRCSPKSGHDTVSWYQQALGQGPQFIFQYYEEEERQRGNFPDRFSGHQFPNYSSELNVNALLLGDSALYLCASSLPGGAGTEAFFGQGTRLTVV.

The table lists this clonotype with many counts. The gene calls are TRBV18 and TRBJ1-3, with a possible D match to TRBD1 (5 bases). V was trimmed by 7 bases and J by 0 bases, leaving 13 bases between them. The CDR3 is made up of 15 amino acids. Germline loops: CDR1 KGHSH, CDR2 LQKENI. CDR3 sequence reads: CASFVPGGSGNTIYF. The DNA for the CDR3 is TGTGCCAGCTTCGTACCGGGGGGCTCTGGAAACACCATATATTTT. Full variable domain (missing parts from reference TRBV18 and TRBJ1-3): NAGVMQNPRHLVRRRGQEARLRCSPMKGHSHVYWYRQLPEEGLKFMVYLQKENIIDESGMPKERFSAEFPKEGPSILRIQQVVRGDSAAYFCASFVPGGSGNTIYFGEGSWLTVV.

CDR3 nucleotides: TGTGCCAGCAGCAAAGGGACTAGGCAAGAGACCCAGTACTTC. This gives the protein CASSKGTRQETQYF. The chain links TRBV14 to TRBJ2-5; 8 bases fit TRBD2. The CDR3 runs to 14 residues. V dropped 5 bases and J dropped 2; count of bases not matched to a gene: 4. The V gene's germline CDR1 is SGHDN and CDR2 FVKESK.

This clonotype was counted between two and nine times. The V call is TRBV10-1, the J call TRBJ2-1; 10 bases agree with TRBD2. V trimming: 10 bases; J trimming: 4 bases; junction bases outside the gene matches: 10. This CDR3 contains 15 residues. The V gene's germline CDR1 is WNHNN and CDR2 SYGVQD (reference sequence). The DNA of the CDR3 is TGCGCCACATCTAGCGGGAGCCTTTCATACAATGAGCAGTTCTTC. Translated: CATSSGSLSYNEQFF.

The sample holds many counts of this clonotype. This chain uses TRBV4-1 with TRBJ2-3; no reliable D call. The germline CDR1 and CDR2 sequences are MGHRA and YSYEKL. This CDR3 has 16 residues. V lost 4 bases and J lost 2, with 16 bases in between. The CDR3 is CASSPTVGQTTDTQYF. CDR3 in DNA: TGCGCCAGCAGCCCGACGGTCGGGCAGACCACAGATACGCAGTATTTT.

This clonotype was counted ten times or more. The CDR3 sequence: CASSEREGGYNEQFF. CDR3 coding DNA: TGTGCCAGCAGTGAAAGGGAGGGGGGATACAATGAGCAGTTCTTC. The chain couples TRBV2 to TRBJ2-1, with D maybe TRBD2 (7 bases). Germline-derived CDR1 and CDR2 are SNHLY and FYNNEI. CDR3 length: 15 amino acids. V was cut by 2 bases and J by 4 bases, with 12 bases left in between.

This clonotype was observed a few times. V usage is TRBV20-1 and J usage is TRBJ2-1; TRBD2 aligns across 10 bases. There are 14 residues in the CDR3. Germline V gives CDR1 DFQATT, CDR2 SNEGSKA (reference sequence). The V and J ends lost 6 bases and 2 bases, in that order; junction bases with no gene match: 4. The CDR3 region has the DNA TGCAGTGCCAGACTAGCGGGCCCCTACAATGAGCAGTTCTTC. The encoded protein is CSARLAGPYNEQFF.

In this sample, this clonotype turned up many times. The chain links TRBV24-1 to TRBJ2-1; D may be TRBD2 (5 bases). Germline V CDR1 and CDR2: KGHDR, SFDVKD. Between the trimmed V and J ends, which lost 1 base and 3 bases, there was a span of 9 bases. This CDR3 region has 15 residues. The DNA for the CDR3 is TGTGCCACCAGTGATTTTTCGGGGAACTACAATGAGCAGTTCTTC. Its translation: CATSDFSGNYNEQFF.

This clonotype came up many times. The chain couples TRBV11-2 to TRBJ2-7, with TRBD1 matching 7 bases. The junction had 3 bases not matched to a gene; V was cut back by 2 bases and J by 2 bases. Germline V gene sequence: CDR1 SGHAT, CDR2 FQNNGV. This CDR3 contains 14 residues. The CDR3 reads CASSLRDRAYEQYF. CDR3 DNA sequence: TGTGCCAGCAGCTTAAGGGACAGAGCCTACGAGCAGTACTTC.

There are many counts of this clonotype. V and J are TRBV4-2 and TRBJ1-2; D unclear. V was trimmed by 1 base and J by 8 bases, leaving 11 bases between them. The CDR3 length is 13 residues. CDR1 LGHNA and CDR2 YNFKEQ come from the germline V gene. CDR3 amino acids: CASSQGQVEGYTF. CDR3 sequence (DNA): TGTGCCAGCAGCCAAGGGCAAGTTGAAGGCTACACCTTC.

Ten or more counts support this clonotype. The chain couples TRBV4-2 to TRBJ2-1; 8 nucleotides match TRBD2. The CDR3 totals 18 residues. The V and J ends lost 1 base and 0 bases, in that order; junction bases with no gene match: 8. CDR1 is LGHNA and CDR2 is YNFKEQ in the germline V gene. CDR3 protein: CASSQGGQRGFSYNEQFF. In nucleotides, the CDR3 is TGTGCCAGCAGCCAAGGAGGCCAGCGGGGGTTCTCCTACAATGAGCAGTTCTTC.